This TCR beta chain appears in the sequencing data of a study of cytomegalovirus exposure and HLA in healthy donors. Points from the study as a whole: Some V segments could not be told apart, so they were left out, TRBV6-2 and TRBV6-3 among them. In presence/absence analyses, roughly uniform sequencing depth across donors was assumed.

With respect to this clone: The antigen is undetermined.

CDR3 length: 14 residues. Germline CDR1 reads WNHNN; CDR2 reads SYGVQD (reference sequence). The junction had 6 bases not matched to a gene; V was cut back by 5 bases and J by 6 bases. The PCR employed 60 Vbeta primers together with 13 Jbeta primers. Generated by immunoSEQ multiplex PCR, the TCRdb table keeps only in-frame clones and is missing some. This sample lists about 210,000 clones; its ten largest clones have roughly 0.98%. Sequencing was done on a sample of PBMCs. V and J are TRBV10-1 and TRBJ2-5, with TRBD2 identical over 10 bases. The clonotype comes from a woman in her twenties or thirties in good health and CMV-seropositive. CDR3 region: CASSPSGGLKTQYF. Written as DNA, the CDR3 is TGCGCCAGCAGTCCTAGCGGGGGCTTGAAGACCCAGTACTTC.